Listed below are T cell receptor beta chains from one sample, sequenced in a study of T cells in localized non-small cell lung cancer. This table comes from immunoSEQ multiplex PCR, and its TCRdb copy is limited to in-frame clones, with some not included. The sample holds about 59,000 clones, 90% to 95% seen once. This specimen was peripheral blood, taken before any cancer treatment. These receptors were taken from a man between 35 and 75 years old with stage I lung adenocarcinoma. CDR3s include the opening cysteine and the closing phenylalanine or tryptophan. A D gene is named only where the DNA matches it firmly. Size is omitted from some rows. Given values are once, few, many or a class for expanded clones.

-,15,-,TRBJ2-7,TRBV11-3,TGTGCCAGCAGCCTCCCGGGGGTAGACCAATACGAGCAGTACTTC,CASSLPGVDQYEQYF
-,12,-,TRBJ2-7,TRBV11-2,TGTGCCAGCAGCTCAGCGCTTGACGAGCAGTACTTC,CASSSALDEQYF
-,16,TRBD1,TRBJ2-3,TRBV12-5,TGTGCTAGTGGTTTGGGGAACAGGGGCCGCACAGATACGCAGTATTTT,CASGLGNRGRTDTQYF
-,15,-,TRBJ1-1,TRBV7-9,TGTGCCAGCAGCAGCCAGGGACATCTGAACACTGAAGCTTTCTTT,CASSSQGHLNTEAFF
-,13,TRBD2,TRBJ2-5,TRBV7-3,TGTGCCAGCAGCTTAGGCGGGAGGGAGACCCAGTACTTC,CASSLGGRETQYF
once,16,-,TRBJ2-1,TRBV5-4,TGTGCCAGCAGCTTGTCAGTGGGGCAGGTATCCAATGAGCAGTTCTTC,CASSLSVGQVSNEQFF
-,16,-,TRBJ2-6,TRBV7-6,TGTGCCAGCAGCTTAGCAGGCGGAGGTGGGGCCAACGTCCTGACTTTC,CASSLAGGGGANVLTF
-,13,-,TRBJ2-7,TRBV27,TGTGCCAGCAGTTTACAGGGGGGCTACGAGCAGTACTTC,CASSLQGGYEQYF
-,15,TRBD1,TRBJ2-7,TRBV28,TGTGCCAGCAGTCCCTCGGACAGGGGAACCTACGAGCAGTACTTC,CASSPSDRGTYEQYF
-,13,-,TRBJ2-2,TRBV15,TGTGCCACCAGCAGAGATCTAGCGAGGGAGCTGTTTTTT,CATSRDLARELFF
-,14,-,TRBJ2-4,TRBV14,TGTGCCAGCAGCCTATTAGGTCCCGGAAACATTCAGTACTTC,CASSLLGPGNIQYF
once,12,-,TRBJ1-3,TRBV29-1,TGCAGCGTTGAAGACTCTGGAAACACCATATATTTT,CSVEDSGNTIYF
-,15,TRBD2,TRBJ2-7,TRBV7-3,TGTGCCAGCAGCTTATTGTGGACTAGTTTCGGTGAGCAGTACTTC,CASSLLWTSFGEQYF
-,18,TRBD2,TRBJ2-1,TRBV5-4,TGTGCCAGCAGCTTGGAACGGACTAGCGGGAGGATGAACAATGAGCAGTTCTTC,CASSLERTSGRMNNEQFF
-,16,-,TRBJ1-2,TRBV28,TGTGCCAGCAGTCCCTCGGGACACCAGGTCGCCTATGGCTACACCTTC,CASSPSGHQVAYGYTF
-,12,TRBD2,TRBJ2-7,TRBV29-1,TGCAGCGTCAGCGGGAGTGGGTACGAGCAGTACTTC,CSVSGSGYEQYF
-,15,-,TRBJ2-5,TRBV9,TGTGCCAGCAGCGTGGGGGGGGCGCCCCAAGAGACCCAGTACTTC,CASSVGGAPQETQYF
once,14,-,TRBJ2-5,TRBV7-2,TGTGCCAGCAGCTTAGGACCGACCGAAGAGACCCAGTACTTC,CASSLGPTEETQYF
-,16,TRBD1,TRBJ1-5,TRBV9,TGTGCCAGCAGCGTAGAAAGGGACAGGGCGGGTCAGCCCCAGCATTTT,CASSVERDRAGQPQHF
-,12,-,TRBJ1-2,TRBV7-9,TGTGCCTACCCCAGCAAGTACTATGGCTACACCTTC,CAYPSKYYGYTF
-,14,-,TRBJ2-2,TRBV7-3,TGTGCCGAGCTAATAGGGGGAGGTACCGGGGAGCTGTTTTTT,CAELIGGGTGELFF
-,15,-,TRBJ2-1,TRBV27,TGTGCCAGCAGTTTAGATTACAGCTTGTACAATGAGCAGTTCTTC,CASSLDYSLYNEQFF
once,15,TRBD1,TRBJ2-3,TRBV5-6,TGTGCCAGCAGCTTCGACAGGGTAGGCACAGATACGCAGTATTTT,CASSFDRVGTDTQYF
-,15,TRBD2,TRBJ2-1,TRBV2,TGTGCCAGCAGGGGGAGACTAGCGGGAGTATATGAGCAGTTCTTC,CASRGRLAGVYEQFF
-,15,-,TRBJ1-5,TRBV7-8,TGTGCCAGCAGCTTAGAGTTGCGGACCAATCAGCCCCAGCATTTT,CASSLELRTNQPQHF
-,15,-,TRBJ2-7,TRBV6-1,TGTGCCAGCAGTGAGGTGGGCCCCACTACCTACGAGCAGTACTTC,CASSEVGPTTYEQYF
-,15,TRBD1,TRBJ1-1,TRBV5-4,TGTGCCAGCAGAGTGGGTGGGACAGGGAACACTGAAGCTTTCTTT,CASRVGGTGNTEAFF
-,17,-,TRBJ1-3,TRBV21-1,TGTGCCAGCATTGCCAGAGGGGCAGAGCACTCTGGAAACACCATATATTTT,CASIARGAEHSGNTIYF
-,15,-,TRBJ1-1,TRBV4-1,TGCGCCAGCAGCCAAGAAGGGACTTTGAACACTGAAGCTTTCTTT,CASSQEGTLNTEAFF
-,12,-,TRBJ2-7,TRBV7-9,TGTGCCAGCAGCCTACAGGGTTACGAGCAGTACTTC,CASSLQGYEQYF
once,14,-,TRBJ1-4,TRBV2,TGTGCCAGCCGAAGGGACTCAACTAATGAAAAACTGTTTTTT,CASRRDSTNEKLFF
-,14,-,TRBJ2-5,TRBV27,TGTGCCAGCAGTTTTCAGTGGCTATCGGAGACCCAGTACTTC,CASSFQWLSETQYF
-,14,-,TRBJ2-5,TRBV7-2,TGTGCCAGCAGCTTAGATAAGGGTTTAGAGACCCAGTACTTC,CASSLDKGLETQYF
-,14,TRBD1,TRBJ2-7,TRBV5-6,TGTGCCAGCAGCATGGACAGGGAGGCCTACGAGCAGTACTTC,CASSMDREAYEQYF
-,14,TRBD1,TRBJ2-2,TRBV2,TGTGCCAGCCTGGACAGGAGGAACACCGGGGAGCTGTTTTTT,CASLDRRNTGELFF
-,13,-,TRBJ2-7,TRBV5-6,TGTGCCAGCAGCCCGGACACCTCCTACGAGCAGTACTTC,CASSPDTSYEQYF
-,15,-,TRBJ1-1,TRBV7-6,TGTGCCAGCAGCTTAGCATACGGAGGGAACACTGAAGCTTTCTTT,CASSLAYGGNTEAFF
-,15,TRBD1,TRBJ2-7,TRBV6-6,TGTGCCAGCAGTAAATCCGACAGGGGGCCCTACGAGCAGTACTTC,CASSKSDRGPYEQYF
-,16,-,TRBJ2-5,TRBV6-1,TGTGCCAGCAGTGAAAGAGGGGGTGTTGGGCAAGAGACCCAGTACTTC,CASSERGGVGQETQYF
-,15,-,TRBJ1-1,TRBV5-4,TGTGCCAGCAGCTTGGGTAAAGGCGGCTGGACTGAAGCTTTCTTT,CASSLGKGGWTEAFF
-,15,TRBD1,TRBJ2-2,TRBV15,TGTGCCACCAGCGGGACGGGACAGCTCACCGGGGAGCTGTTTTTT,CATSGTGQLTGELFF
few,16,TRBD2,TRBJ2-3,TRBV6-1,TGTGCCAGCAGTGAATCGCTAGCGGGAGGGCCAGATACGCAGTATTTT,CASSESLAGGPDTQYF